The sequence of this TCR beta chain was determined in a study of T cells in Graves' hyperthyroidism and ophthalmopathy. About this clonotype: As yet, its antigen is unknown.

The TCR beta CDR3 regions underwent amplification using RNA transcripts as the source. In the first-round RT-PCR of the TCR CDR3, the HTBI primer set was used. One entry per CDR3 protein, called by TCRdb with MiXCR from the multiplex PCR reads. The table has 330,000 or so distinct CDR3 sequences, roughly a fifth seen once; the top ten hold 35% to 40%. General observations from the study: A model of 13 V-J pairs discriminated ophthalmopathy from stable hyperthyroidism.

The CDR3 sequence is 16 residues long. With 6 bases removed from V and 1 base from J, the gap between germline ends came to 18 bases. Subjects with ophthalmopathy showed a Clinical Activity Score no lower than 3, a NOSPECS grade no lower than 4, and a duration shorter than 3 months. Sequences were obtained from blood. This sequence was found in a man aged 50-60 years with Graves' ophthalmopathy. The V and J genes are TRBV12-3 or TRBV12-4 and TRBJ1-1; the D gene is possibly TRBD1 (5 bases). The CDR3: CASSPSGTRGNTEAFF. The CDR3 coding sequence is TGTGCCAGCAGCCCCTCCGGGACGAGGGGGAACACTGAAGCTTTCTTT.